This T cell receptor (beta chain) was captured by sequencing in a study of blood T cells in healthy people across ages. Trimming removed 2 bases at V and 6 bases at J, with 16 bases between. CDR1 is SGHRS, CDR2 YFSETQ, per germline. CDR3 length: 15 amino acids. General observations from the study: Unsorted PBMC input precluded a conclusive naive versus antigen-experienced comparison.

The donors, all healthy, were Caucasians living in Russia, aged about 6 to 100. Comment on this clonotype: The target antigen is unknown.

A second about 6 to 11 cycle PCR used barcoded and J-beta primers. TCRdb recomputed calls from the 5' RACE reads with MiXCR, one row per CDR3 protein. The sample consists of roughly 1,100,000 distinct CDR3 sequences, roughly a quarter of them appearing once. This sample also appeared in a second study, on T cells of mothers and their children.

The clonotype originates from a girl aged 2-10 years in good health. The specimen sequenced was blood. This rearrangement joins TRBV5-1 to TRBJ2-3; maybe TRBD2 (5 bases). The CDR3 nucleotides are TGCGCCAGCAGCTTCCTCGGGGATCTGGGGGATACGCAGTATTTT. This gives the protein CASSFLGDLGDTQYF.